A single TCR beta chain is shown here with its context. Its antigen is as yet unknown. Germline and junction disagree at one end, which may indicate a read error. These data originate in a study of tumor-infiltrating lymphocytes in primary liver carcinoma. The overall study: Read depth, roughly 3.5 to 7.13 million productive TCRbeta reads, did not differ significantly between tissues. General study results and limits: The study found a significantly higher top-250-clone fraction in tumors than in blood (p = 0.039).

Each 20-30 mg portion of unsorted bulk tissue served as the source for co-extraction of RNA and DNA. Germline V gene sequence: CDR1 SGHRS, CDR2 YFSETQ. The CDR3 spans 13 residues. Researchers generated TCR beta cDNA from approximately 500 ng of total RNA, relying on a constant-region primer. For TCR beta, libraries were produced by three nested multiplex PCR rounds using slightly modified ARM-PCR. TRBV1-TRBV30 forward primers paired with a C-beta reverse primer drove the first two PCR rounds, approximately 11 cycles each. One entry per CDR3 protein results from TCRdb running MiXCR on the multiplex PCR reads. The table shows roughly 120,000 distinct CDR3 sequences, with 60% to 80% occurring only once.

The receptor was isolated from a woman aged 60-70 years with primary liver carcinoma and hepatitis B virus infection. Input material: liver tumor tissue from sampling region 3. The sample's subset: tumor region T3, left-lateral pole. The V call is TRBV5-1, the J call TRBJ1-4; tentatively, D is TRBD1 (6 bases). The DNA for the CDR3 is TGCGCCAGCAGCATGGACAGTTATGAAGAACTGTTTTTT. Encoded protein: CASSMDSYEELFF.